The rows below give T cell receptor beta chains drawn from one sample of a study of shared clonotypes between healthy human individuals. The data were produced by immunoSEQ multiplex PCR, yet TCRdb's version contains in-frame clones alone and is incomplete. The sample includes roughly 2,000,000 clones, approximately 94% seen only once; the top ten take roughly 1%. Sequencing input: naive CD8+ T cells sorted from blood. The receptors shown here come from a man younger than 35 in good health. CDR3s include the opening cysteine and the closing phenylalanine or tryptophan. D genes are given only for firm matches.

v_gene	d_gene	j_gene	CDR3nt	CDR3aa
TRBV29-1	.	TRBJ2-7	TGCAGCGTTAATGGTGGCAGTGACTCCTACGAGCAGTACTTC	CSVNGGSDSYEQYF
TRBV19	TRBD2	TRBJ2-7	TGTGCCAGTAGTTTCGGACTAGCGGGGGTCTACGAGCAGTACTTC	CASSFGLAGVYEQYF
TRBV4-1	TRBD1	TRBJ2-7	TGCGCCAGCAGCCAAGACATTTCGAGGGACAGGGGCGAGCAGTACTTC	CASSQDISRDRGEQYF
TRBV5-6	TRBD2	TRBJ2-1	TGTGCCAGCAGCCAGATACTCTTAGCGGGGGGGCCTTACAATGAGCAGTTCTTC	CASSQILLAGGPYNEQFF
TRBV4-2	.	TRBJ1-4	TGTGCCAGCAGCCAAGAAGGAGGCAATGAAAAACTGTTTTTT	CASSQEGGNEKLFF
TRBV27	TRBD1	TRBJ2-1	TGTGCCAGCAGTTTAGGTGTTGGACAGGCCGCCTACAATGAGCAGTTCTTC	CASSLGVGQAAYNEQFF
TRBV10-3	.	TRBJ2-3	TGTGCCATCAGTGAGTTTACAGTGGTATCTAGCACAGATACGCAGTATTTT	CAISEFTVVSSTDTQYF
TRBV28	.	TRBJ2-6	TGTGCCAGCAGCACGAACAGGGAGTCTGGGGCCAACGTCCTGACTTTC	CASSTNRESGANVLTF
TRBV5-4	.	TRBJ2-5	TGTGCCAGCAGCTTGGCCGAGGGAGAGACCCAGTACTTC	CASSLAEGETQYF
TRBV6-1	TRBD1	TRBJ2-7	TGTGCCAGCAGAGAACAGGGGGCTGTCTACGAGCAGTACTTC	CASREQGAVYEQYF
TRBV14	.	TRBJ2-5	TGTGCCAGCAGCCAAGATCTTACACCCGGAGGCTCCCAAGAGACCCAGTACTTC	CASSQDLTPGGSQETQYF
TRBV28	TRBD2	TRBJ2-7	TGTGCCAGCAGTCCACTAGCGGAGAGCTCCTACGAGCAGTACTTC	CASSPLAESSYEQYF
TRBV7-9	.	TRBJ2-7	TGTGCCAGCAGCTTAGCTGATGGGGGGCTACCCTACGAGCAGTACTTC	CASSLADGGLPYEQYF
TRBV7-9	TRBD2	TRBJ2-1	TGTGCCAGCAGCTCGGGACTAGCGGGAAGCTCCTACAATGAGCAGTTCTTC	CASSSGLAGSSYNEQFF
TRBV7-9	TRBD2	TRBJ2-7	TGTGCCAGCAGCTCCGCGGCGGGAGGCCGGACCTACGAGCAGTACTTC	CASSSAAGGRTYEQYF
TRBV14	TRBD1	TRBJ2-7	TGTGCCAGCAGCCCTGGACAGGGGGTGGAGCAGTACTTC	CASSPGQGVEQYF
TRBV6-5	.	TRBJ2-3	TGTGCCAGCACGAGCACGGGGGGCAAAACAGATACGCAGTATTTT	CASTSTGGKTDTQYF
TRBV13	.	TRBJ1-2	TGTGCCAGCAGCTTACGGGGGGTCTCTAACTATGGCTACACCTTC	CASSLRGVSNYGYTF
TRBV5-6	.	TRBJ2-7	TGTGCCAGCAGCGTAGGGACTTATGGAGAGCAGTACTTC	CASSVGTYGEQYF
TRBV11-2	TRBD1	TRBJ1-1	TGTGCCAGCAGCTTAGCACAGGGGCCAGGGTACGCTGAAGCTTTCTTT	CASSLAQGPGYAEAFF